This TCR beta chain was recorded in a study of shared clonotypes between healthy human individuals. In the study overall: Each donor's CD4 naive and CD4 memory cells filled three plates apiece, CD8 naive two, and CD8 memory one.

Each subset's genomic DNA was shared equally among a number of immunoSEQ plates. The assay was immunoSEQ multiplex PCR, and TCRdb's table has in-frame clones only and misses some. Here the sample spans roughly 2,000,000 clones, 93% being singletons. Germline values: CDR1 MNHEY, CDR2 SMNVEV (reference sequence). CDR3 size: 14 residues. The junction had 11 bases not matched to a gene; V was cut back by 7 bases and J by 5 bases. Naivety among CD8 cells was defined by CD45RO negativity and positive CCR7 selection, thereby excluding terminally differentiated effector memory CD45RA+ cells. The chain recombines TRBV27 with TRBJ2-7; TRBD1 agrees at 7 bases. The specimen sequenced was naive CD8+ T cells from PBMCs. The receptor's source is a young man in good health. Some clones in this sample may be carry-over from other donors' samples. The CDR3 sequence: CASNYRGPGDEQYF. In DNA, the CDR3 is TGTGCCAGCAATTACAGGGGCCCTGGGGACGAGCAGTACTTC.